Below are 24 T cell receptor beta chains sequenced from a single sample in a study of blood T cell repertoires in COVID-19. TCRdb's copy holds only in-frame clones and misses some; the assay was immunoSEQ multiplex PCR. The top ten clones hold approximately 1.1% of a sample with over 100,000 clones, about 87% of them seen once. Sequencing was carried out using peripheral blood. These receptors all stem from a human donor in a cohort sampled during active COVID-19.

The V gene is TRBV29-1, the J gene TRBJ2-7, with 9 bases identical to TRBD1. Unmatched junction bases numbered 7, after V lost 5 bases and J lost 2 bases. There are 14 residues in the CDR3. CDR1 is SQVTM and CDR2 is ANQGSEA in the germline V gene. CDR3 protein: CSVKSGTGTYEQYF. CDR3 sequence (DNA): TGCAGCGTTAAGTCCGGGACAGGGACCTACGAGCAGTACTTC.

The V and J genes are TRBV7-8 and TRBJ1-4; no firm D call. The CDR3 spans 13 residues. The V end lost 7 bases, the J end lost 6 bases, and 12 bases lay between the germline ends. CDR1 is SGHVS and CDR2 is FQNEAQ in the germline V gene. The CDR3, as DNA: TGTGCCAGCACCCAGCGGCGGGATGAAAAACTGTTTTTT. Its protein is CASTQRRDEKLFF.

The chain joins TRBV6-5 to TRBJ1-4; 7 bases agree with TRBD1. Unmatched junction bases numbered 2, after V lost 2 bases and J lost 5 bases. Germline CDR1 is MNHEY and CDR2 is SVGAGI. The CDR3 is made up of 14 amino acids. CDR3 region: CASSYKGANEKLFF. In DNA form, the CDR3 reads TGTGCCAGCAGTTACAAGGGGGCGAATGAAAAACTGTTTTTT.

This sequence joins TRBV20-1 and TRBJ1-1; 7 bases align to TRBD1. V lost 3 bases, J lost 8 bases, and 9 bases stayed unmatched. Germline V gives CDR1 DFQATT, CDR2 SNEGSKA (reference sequence). There are 13 residues in the CDR3. CDR3 sequence reads: CSASASRDREAFF. In DNA form, the CDR3 reads TGCAGTGCTAGTGCCTCTCGGGACAGAGAAGCTTTCTTT.

The rearrangement joins TRBV9 to TRBJ2-1; 7 bases are shared with TRBD1. The V gene end was trimmed by 0 bases and the J gene end by 0 bases; junction bases not matched to a gene: 0. CDR1 is SGDLS and CDR2 is YYNGEE in the germline V gene. CDR3 length equals 15 residues. The CDR3 nucleotides are TGTGCCAGCAGCGTAGAGGGGGCCTCCTACAATGAGCAGTTCTTC. Its translation: CASSVEGASYNEQFF.

The chain joins TRBV18 to TRBJ2-3, with TRBD1 identical over 7 bases. In germline, CDR1 is KGHSH, CDR2 LQKENI. J lost 0 bases, V lost 0 bases, and 15 bases had no gene match. This CDR3 comprises 20 residues. The CDR3 bases are TGTGCCAGCTCACCACCGGGTTGGGGACAGCGAACCTCTAGCACAGATACGCAGTATTTT. Translating gives CASSPPGWGQRTSSTDTQYF.

The chain links TRBV28 to TRBJ1-5; 8 nucleotides line up with TRBD1. This CDR3 has 16 residues. V was pared by 5 bases and J by 2 bases, with 8 bases of the junction left unmatched. Germline CDR1 reads MDHEN; CDR2 reads SYDVKM. This chain's CDR3 is CASSERQGIGNQPQHF. The CDR3 DNA sequence: TGTGCCAGCAGTGAGAGACAGGGGATCGGCAATCAGCCCCAGCATTTT.

This chain connects TRBV5-1 to TRBJ2-3, with 9 bases identical to TRBD2. J was trimmed by 2 bases and V by 3 bases; bases with no gene match: 4. In germline, CDR1 is SGHRS, CDR2 YFSETQ. CDR3 length: 15 amino acids. The CDR3 DNA reads as TGCGCCAGCAGCTATTTAGCGGGGGACACAGATACGCAGTATTTT. Amino acids: CASSYLAGDTDTQYF.

The chain carries TRBV9 and TRBJ1-1; D is ambiguous. Germline CDR1 is SGDLS and CDR2 is YYNGEE. The CDR3 extends over 15 amino acids. Deletions cut 0 bases from V and 5 bases from J, with 14 bases between. CDR3 DNA sequence: TGTGCCAGCAGCGTAGCCGGAGGGTTAGTTACTGAAGCTTTCTTT. It yields the protein CASSVAGGLVTEAFF.

The genes are TRBV25-1 and TRBJ1-2; D not resolved. The CDR3 extends over 14 amino acids. Germline V lookup: CDR1 MGHDK, CDR2 SYGVNS. Between the trimmed V and J ends, which lost 8 bases and 8 bases, there was a span of 21 bases. CDR3 loop: CASPTGLSPGGYTF. CDR3 nucleotide sequence: TGTGCCAGCCCGACTGGTCTTTCCCCGGGAGGCTACACCTTC.

The chain employs TRBV14 and TRBJ1-2; D possibly corresponds to TRBD1 (6 bases). The germline V gene encodes CDR1 SGHDN and CDR2 FVKESK. Trimming stripped 2 bases from V and 2 bases from J, with 9 bases between. This CDR3 contains 14 residues. In nucleotides, the CDR3 is TGTGCCAGCAGCCAATTAGGACAGAACTATGGCTACACCTTC. Protein: CASSQLGQNYGYTF.

This clone appeared a single time. The V gene is TRBV7-9, the J gene TRBJ2-5, with D possibly TRBD1 on 5 matching bases. The V end was cut by 0 bases, the J end by 10 bases, with 12 bases between. The CDR3 runs 13 residues. From germline, CDR1 is SEHNR and CDR2 FQNEAQ (reference sequence). This chain's CDR3 is CASSLAGRAIQYF. CDR3 sequence (DNA): TGTGCCAGCAGCTTAGCGGGCAGGGCGATCCAGTACTTC.

V usage is TRBV5-1 and J usage is TRBJ1-2; 7 bases map to TRBD1. This CDR3 region has 15 residues. With V trimmed by 5 bases and J by 0 bases, 7 bases remained unmatched. Germline V gene lookup returns CDR1 SGHRS and CDR2 YFSETQ. The CDR3 loop is CASRDRRRTNYGYTF. The CDR3 DNA is TGCGCCAGCAGGGACAGGCGGAGGACTAACTATGGCTACACCTTC.

Written as DNA, the CDR3 is TGTGCCAGTAGTATAGTAGGGACAGAGCAAGAGACCCAGTACTTC. Protein: CASSIVGTEQETQYF. The rearrangement links TRBV19 to TRBJ2-5; 7 nucleotides match TRBD1. The CDR3 is 15 amino acids. The V gene's germline CDR1 is LNHDA and CDR2 SQIVND (reference sequence). V lost 1 base, J lost 2 bases, and 4 bases stayed unmatched. The full variable domain, rest sourced from reference TRBV19 and TRBJ2-5, is DGGITQSPKYLFRKEGQNVTLSCEQNLNHDAMYWYRQDPGQGLRLIYYSQIVNDFQKGDIAEGYSVSREKKESFPLTVTSAQKNPTAFYLCASSIVGTEQETQYFGPGTRLLVL.

V usage is TRBV6-2 or TRBV6-3 and J usage is TRBJ1-1, with 8 bases lining up with TRBD1. CDR3 size: 16 residues. V was pared by 5 bases and J by 3 bases, with 11 bases of the junction left unmatched. CDR1 MNHEY and CDR2 SVGEGT come from the germline V gene. In DNA form, the CDR3 reads TGTGCCAGCAGTCCCCACGGGAGGACAGGGTACACTGAAGCTTTCTTT. This sequence encodes CASSPHGRTGYTEAFF.

V gene TRBV18 combines with J gene TRBJ1-2; D unclear. The CDR3 loop spans 15 amino acids. The V end lost 2 bases, the J end lost 3 bases, and 13 bases lay between the germline ends. Germline values: CDR1 KGHSH, CDR2 LQKENI. Here the CDR3 DNA reads TGTGCCAGCTCACCAATCTCAGGACTGGACTATGGCTACACCTTC. Translating gives CASSPISGLDYGYTF.

The V gene is TRBV19, the J gene TRBJ1-4; the match to TRBD1 covers 7 bases. Germline trimming cut 3 bases from V and 9 bases from J; bases unmatched to any gene: 4. Per germline, CDR1 LNHDA and CDR2 SQIVND (reference sequence). The CDR3 sequence is 13 residues long. Here the CDR3 reads CASSIGQDQKLFF. CDR3 nucleotides: TGTGCCAGTAGTATCGGACAGGACCAAAAACTGTTTTTT.

This sequence joins TRBV21-1 and TRBJ2-1; TRBD1 reflects the table's D call only, with no check against the DNA. TRBV21-1 represents a pseudogene. The CDR3 covers 13 residues. The CDR3 region is CASRDRGRDEQFF. CDR3 DNA: TGTGCCAGCAGGGACAGGGGGCGCGATGAGCAGTTCTTC.

The chain combines TRBV28 with TRBJ2-3; D might be TRBD1 (5 bases). The germline CDR1 and CDR2 sequences are MDHEN and SYDVKM. Trimming took off 3 bases at V and 8 bases at J, with 18 bases between the two ends. The CDR3 extends over 15 amino acids. This chain's CDR3 is CASSFLQGIPGTQYF. Written as DNA, the CDR3 is TGTGCCAGCAGTTTTTTGCAGGGAATACCGGGTACGCAGTATTTT.

This clone was picked up one time. The chain links TRBV11-2 to TRBJ2-1; the match to TRBD1 covers 7 bases. V trimming: 5 bases; J trimming: 15 bases; junction bases outside the gene matches: 13. Germline loops: CDR1 SGHAT, CDR2 FQNNGV. The CDR3 runs 13 residues. CDR3 sequence (DNA): TGTGCCAGCAGCCTCGACAGGGTTCGGTCTGGGTTCTTC. This codes for CASSLDRVRSGFF.

The chain has TRBV5-4 and TRBJ2-3, with TRBD2 identical over 10 bases. The ends lost 0 bases at V and 5 bases at J; junction bases unmatched: 6. The CDR3 runs to 16 residues. In germline, CDR1 is SGHNT, CDR2 YYREEE (reference sequence). The CDR3: CASSLGPAGGQDTQYF. The CDR3 DNA reads TGTGCCAGCAGCTTGGGGCCAGCGGGGGGGCAAGATACGCAGTATTTT. The entire variable domain, with the rest obtained from reference TRBV5-4 and TRBJ2-3, is as follows: ETGVTQSPTHLIKTRGQQVTLRCSSQSGHNTVSWYQQALGQGPQFIFQYYREEENGRGNFPPRFSGLQFPNYSSELNVNALELDDSALYLCASSLGPAGGQDTQYFGPGTRLTVL.

This clone showed up just a few times. This rearrangement joins TRBV7-6 to TRBJ2-2; weak D call: TRBD2 (6 bases). CDR1 SGHVS and CDR2 FNYEAQ come from the germline V gene. Trimming left V 4 bases short and J 5 bases short, with 14 bases between. The CDR3 length is 15 residues. CDR3 residues: CASSSLPRGTGELFF. CDR3 coding DNA: TGTGCCAGCAGCTCTTTGCCCCGGGGGACCGGGGAGCTGTTTTTT. Drawing the rest from reference TRBV7-6 and TRBJ2-2, the complete variable domain is GAGVSQSPRYKVTKRGQDVALRCDPISGHVSLYWYRQALGQGPEFLTYFNYEAQQDKSGLPNDRFSAERPEGSISTLTIQRTEQRDSAMYRCASSSLPRGTGELFFGEGSRLTVL.

The V call is TRBV7-8, the J call TRBJ1-2; D is unclear. The CDR3 is 11 amino acids. Germline V lookup: CDR1 SGHVS, CDR2 FQNEAQ. Trimming cost V 5 bases and J 6 bases, with 7 bases left between them. In DNA, the CDR3 is TGTGCCAGCAGCCCGGGTGATGGCTACACCTTC. Translated, it gives CASSPGDGYTF.

The chain uses TRBV2 and TRBJ1-1; D ambiguous. V dropped 4 bases and J dropped 4 bases, with 10 bases sitting between them. Germline-derived CDR1 and CDR2 are SNHLY and FYNNEI. The CDR3 totals 13 residues. The DNA for the CDR3 is TGTGCCAGCAGTGTAAGCCGGGGCACTGAAGCTTTCTTT. Its protein product is CASSVSRGTEAFF.